This T cell receptor beta chain derives from a study of T cells in Graves' hyperthyroidism and ophthalmopathy. Amplified TCR beta CDR3 regions derived from RNA transcripts. TCR CDR3 underwent first-round RT-PCR with the HTBI primer set. Each CDR3 protein gets one entry after TCRdb re-called the multiplex PCR reads with MiXCR. The sample has about 480,000 distinct CDR3 sequences, about an eighth seen once. Germline values: CDR1 SGDLS, CDR2 YYNGEE. With V trimmed by 0 bases and J by 3 bases, 3 bases remained unmatched. This CDR3 has 15 residues. Input material: blood. The sequence came from a woman between 18 and 29 years old with Graves' hyperthyroidism. The V call is TRBV9, the J call TRBJ2-1; 7 nucleotides align to TRBD2. The CDR3, as DNA: TGTGCCAGCAGCGTAGCGGGAGGTGACTACAATGAGCAGTTCTTC. Amino acid sequence: CASSVAGGDYNEQFF.